The present T cell receptor (beta chain) was sequenced within a study of Graves' ophthalmopathy and Graves' hyperthyroidism. Points on this clonotype: Its target is not known.

RNA transcripts were the template, and TCR beta CDR3 regions were amplified from them. HTBI-primed first-round RT-PCR preceded second-round multiplex PCR. Each CDR3 protein is one row after TCRdb ran MiXCR on the multiplex PCR reads. This sample yields around 1.1 million distinct CDR3 sequences, of which about 36% are seen a single time; 11% belongs to the top ten. Recruitment covered hyperthyroidism patients aged 18 to 65 whose new diagnosis was of under 2 months' duration. V dropped 5 bases and J dropped 5 bases, with 21 bases sitting between them. CDR3 length: 16 amino acids. The germline CDR1 and CDR2 sequences are SGHVS and FNYEAQ. Study-level points and caveats: Blood contained most expanded thyroid clonotypes exceeding 0.001 frequency. Forecasting of ophthalmopathy progression by the model achieved approximately 70% sensitivity and 72% to 75% specificity.

Sequencing was carried out using peripheral blood or thyroid tissue (not recorded which). The receptor comes from an adult man with Graves' hyperthyroidism. This chain links TRBV7-6 with TRBJ2-5; TRBD2 might be the D (7 bases). As DNA, the CDR3 is TGTGCCAGCAGCCCCGGGACTGCGGGGGCGGTGGAGACCCAGTACTTC. It codes for CASSPGTAGAVETQYF.